This T cell receptor beta chain was sequenced during a study of cytomegalovirus exposure and HLA in healthy donors. The PCR used 60 Vbeta and 13 Jbeta primers. The repertoire was sequenced with immunoSEQ multiplex PCR; TCRdb's copy has only in-frame clones and lacks some. The table records about 130,000 clones, 70% to 85% of them present only once. The clonotype originates from a boy aged 2 to 10 in good health and CMV-seronegative. Sequenced input: PBMCs.

CDR3 DNA sequence: TGTGCCAGCAGCTCCACCGGGACAGGGTTAAACATTCAGTACTTC. Translation gives CASSSTGTGLNIQYF. The V call is TRBV11-2, the J call TRBJ2-4, with 9 bases aligning to TRBD1. Germline assignment: CDR1 SGHAT and CDR2 FQNNGV. The V and J ends lost 4 bases and 6 bases, in that order; junction bases with no gene match: 7. CDR3 length: 15 residues.